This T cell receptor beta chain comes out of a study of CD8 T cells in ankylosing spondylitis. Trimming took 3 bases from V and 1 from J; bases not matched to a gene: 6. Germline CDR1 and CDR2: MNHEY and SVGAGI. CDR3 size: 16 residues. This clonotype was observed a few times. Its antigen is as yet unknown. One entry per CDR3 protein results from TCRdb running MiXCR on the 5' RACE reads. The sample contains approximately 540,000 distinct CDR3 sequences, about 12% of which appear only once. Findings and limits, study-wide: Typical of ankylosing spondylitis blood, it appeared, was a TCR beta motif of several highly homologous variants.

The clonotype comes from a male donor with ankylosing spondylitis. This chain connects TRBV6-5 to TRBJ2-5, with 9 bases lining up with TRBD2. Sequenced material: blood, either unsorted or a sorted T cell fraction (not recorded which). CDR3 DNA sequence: TGTGCCAGCAGTTATCCGGCAGCGGGGGGCCAAGAGACCCAGTACTTC. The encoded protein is CASSYPAAGGQETQYF.